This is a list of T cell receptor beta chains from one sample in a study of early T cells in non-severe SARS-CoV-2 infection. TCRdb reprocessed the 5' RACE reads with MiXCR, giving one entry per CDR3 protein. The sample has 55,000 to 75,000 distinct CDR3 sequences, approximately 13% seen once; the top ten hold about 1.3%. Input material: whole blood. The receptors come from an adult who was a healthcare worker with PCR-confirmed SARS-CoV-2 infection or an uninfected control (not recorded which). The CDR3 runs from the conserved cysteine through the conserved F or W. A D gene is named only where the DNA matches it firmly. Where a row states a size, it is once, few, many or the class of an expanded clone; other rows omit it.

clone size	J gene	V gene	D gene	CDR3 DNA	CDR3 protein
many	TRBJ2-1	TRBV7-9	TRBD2	TGTGCCAGCAGCTTCGTGGGAGGGTGGAATGAGCAGTTCTTC	CASSFVGGWNEQFF
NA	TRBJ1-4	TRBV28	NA	TGTGCCAGCAAGGCCGGATCTACTAATGAAAAACTGTTTTTT	CASKAGSTNEKLFF
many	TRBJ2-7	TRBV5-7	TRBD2	TGTGCCAGCAGCTTCGGGGGGGCGATCTACGAGCAGTACTTC	CASSFGGAIYEQYF
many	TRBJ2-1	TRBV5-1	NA	TGCGCCAGCAGCCTCCAGGGTGTAAGGACGAATGAGCAGTTCTTC	CASSLQGVRTNEQFF
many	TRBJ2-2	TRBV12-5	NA	TGTGCTAGTGGTCCCCCAATCGCACGTTCGAACACCGGGGAGCTGTTTTTT	CASGPPIARSNTGELFF
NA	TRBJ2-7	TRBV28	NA	TGTGCCAGCAGTCCGGACATGACCACCTACGAGCAGTACTTC	CASSPDMTTYEQYF
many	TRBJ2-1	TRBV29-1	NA	TGCAGCGCTCCAAGCTTCAATGAGCAGTTCTTC	CSAPSFNEQFF
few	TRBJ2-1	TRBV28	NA	TGTGCCAGCAGTTTATATTCGCGACCCACCTACAATGAGCAGTTCTTC	CASSLYSRPTYNEQFF
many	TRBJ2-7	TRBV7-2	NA	TGTGCCAGCAGCCATGGAGGGAGAGGCGAGCAGTACTTC	CASSHGGRGEQYF
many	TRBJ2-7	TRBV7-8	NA	TGTGCCAGCAGCTTAGTTCCCTACGAGCAGTACTTC	CASSLVPYEQYF
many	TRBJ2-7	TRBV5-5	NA	TGTGCCAGCAGCTTAAATTCTCCCATATGGTACTTC	CASSLNSPIWYF
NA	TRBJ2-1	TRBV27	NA	TGTGCCAGCTCGGATAGGGGGAACGATGAGCAGTTCTTC	CASSDRGNDEQFF
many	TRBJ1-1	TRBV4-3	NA	TGCGCCAGCAGCCAAGATGTTGTCCGGGCAGGGTCAGCTTTCTTT	CASSQDVVRAGSAFF
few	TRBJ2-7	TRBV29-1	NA	TGCAGCGCCACAGGGCTCAAGAGCTCCTACGAGCAGTACTTC	CSATGLKSSYEQYF
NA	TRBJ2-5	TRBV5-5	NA	TGTGCCAGCAGCTTGAGTTCTATCGAGGAGACCCAGTACTTC	CASSLSSIEETQYF
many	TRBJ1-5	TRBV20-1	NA	TGCAGTGCTAGCAGGGGATATAGCAATCAGCCCCAGCATTTT	CSASRGYSNQPQHF
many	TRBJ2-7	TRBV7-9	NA	TGTGCCAGCAGCAATCAGGGTTTATCCTACGAGCAGTACTTC	CASSNQGLSYEQYF
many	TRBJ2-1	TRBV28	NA	TGTGCCAGCAGTTTGGGAGAGCTCTCCTACAATGAGCAGTTCTTC	CASSLGELSYNEQFF
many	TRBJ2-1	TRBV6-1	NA	TGTGCCACCCGCGGCCCATTGGAGAATGAGCAGTTCTTC	CATRGPLENEQFF
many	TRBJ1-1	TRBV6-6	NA	TGTGCCAGCAGTTACGGCGGGGCATTCCTCACTGAAGCTTTCTTT	CASSYGGAFLTEAFF
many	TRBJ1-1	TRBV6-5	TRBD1	TGTGCCAGCAGTTACTCGGCAGGGGGTAGGACTGAAGCTTTCTTT	CASSYSAGGRTEAFF
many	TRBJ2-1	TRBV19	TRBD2	TGTGCCAGTAGGCGGGAGGGCCCTAGCAATGAGCAGTTCTTC	CASRREGPSNEQFF
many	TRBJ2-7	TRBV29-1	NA	TGCAGCGTTGTCCTTGCCGGTAGGGTCTACGAGCAGTACTTC	CSVVLAGRVYEQYF
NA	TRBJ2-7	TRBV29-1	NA	TGCAGCGTTGGGGCCGACAGTTCCTACGAGCAGTACTTC	CSVGADSSYEQYF
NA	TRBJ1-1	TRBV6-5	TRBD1	TGTGCCAGCAGGCGGGGGACAGTGAACACTGAAGCTTTCTTT	CASRRGTVNTEAFF
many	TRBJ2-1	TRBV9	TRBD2	TGTGCCAGCAGCGTAGGATTAGCGGGAGTCGATGAGCAGTTCTTC	CASSVGLAGVDEQFF